The 5 T cell receptor beta chains given below trace back to one sample, sequenced in a study of cytomegalovirus exposure and HLA in healthy donors. TCRdb's copy holds only in-frame clones and misses some; the assay was immunoSEQ multiplex PCR. This repertoire shows fewer than 150,000 clones, around 89% found once; its top ten account for 1.5% to 2%. Sequenced sample: PBMCs. These receptors all stem from a man between 18 and 29 years old in good health and CMV-seronegative.

The CDR3 nucleotides read TGTGCCAGCAGTTACTTCCAGTCAGATACGCAGTATTTT. This gives the protein CASSYFQSDTQYF. The V call is TRBV6-5, the J call TRBJ2-3, with D unresolved. Germline V CDR1 and CDR2: MNHEY, SVGAGI. The ends were cut back, 1 base at V and 4 bases at J, with 6 bases in the middle. The CDR3 contains 13 residues.

V is TRBV28 and J is TRBJ1-2, with D unclear. V was clipped by 7 bases and J by 6 bases, with 12 bases between them. The CDR3 extends over 12 amino acids. CDR1 is MDHEN and CDR2 is SYDVKM in the germline V gene. CDR3 residues: CASNTGGNGYTF. As DNA, the CDR3 is TGTGCCAGCAATACTGGAGGAAATGGCTACACCTTC.

The rearrangement joins TRBV19 to TRBJ2-1; tentative D call: TRBD2 (6 bases). V gave up 1 base and J gave up 7 bases, with 14 bases separating them. The CDR3 has 15 amino acids. Germline V lookup: CDR1 LNHDA, CDR2 SQIVND (reference sequence). The CDR3 bases are TGTGCCAGTAGTATAGTTCCCGGCGGGGTGAATGAGCAGTTCTTC. This gives the protein CASSIVPGGVNEQFF.

The sample holds one count of this clone. The rearrangement links TRBV5-6 to TRBJ1-1; D perhaps matches TRBD1 (5 bases). V dropped 4 bases and J dropped 6 bases, with 13 bases sitting between them. From germline, CDR1 is SGHDT and CDR2 YYEEEE. The CDR3 runs to 13 residues. CDR3 coding DNA: TGTGCCAGCAGCCGATGGGGCGACGCTGAAGCTTTCTTT. Translating it yields CASSRWGDAEAFF.

The V and J genes are TRBV5-6 and TRBJ2-2, with D uncertain. V lost 2 bases and J lost 0, with 5 bases in between. Germline V lookup: CDR1 SGHDT, CDR2 YYEEEE. The CDR3 is made up of 14 amino acids. The CDR3 sequence is CASSLTTNTGELFF. The CDR3 DNA reads TGTGCCAGCAGCTTAACAACGAACACCGGGGAGCTGTTTTTT.